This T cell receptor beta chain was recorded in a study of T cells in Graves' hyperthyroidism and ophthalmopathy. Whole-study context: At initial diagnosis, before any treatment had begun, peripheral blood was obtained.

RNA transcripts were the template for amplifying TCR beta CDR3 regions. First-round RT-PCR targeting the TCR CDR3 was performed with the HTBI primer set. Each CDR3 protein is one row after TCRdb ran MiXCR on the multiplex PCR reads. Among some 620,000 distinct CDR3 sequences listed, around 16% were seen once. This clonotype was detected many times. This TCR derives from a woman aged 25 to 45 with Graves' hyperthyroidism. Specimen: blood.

The CDR3, as DNA: TGTGCCAGCAGCTTAGGCAGAGGGGTCGCCTACGAGCAGTACTTC. This translates into CASSLGRGVAYEQYF. The chain combines TRBV7-2 with TRBJ2-7; D may be TRBD1 or TRBD2 (5 bases each). Deletions cut 1 base from V and 2 bases from J, with 12 bases between. The CDR3 has 15 amino acids. Germline loops: CDR1 SGHTA, CDR2 FQGNSA.